The rows below give T cell receptor beta chains drawn from one sample of a study of neurological immune-mediated disorders. Each CDR3 protein gets one entry after TCRdb re-called the 5' RACE reads with MiXCR. The sample lists more than 15,000 distinct CDR3 sequences, roughly 10% occurring once. The sequencing input was CD8+ T cells from blood. The receptor set was obtained from a woman in her forties or fifties in good health. CDR3s include the opening cysteine and the closing phenylalanine or tryptophan. A D gene is named only where the DNA matches it firmly. Clone size is stated in some rows and not others, as once, few, many or a class when expanded.

TRBV2	-	TRBJ1-2	TRBD1	CASTAGTASSPGYTF	TGTGCCAGCACTGCCGGGACAGCATCTTCTCCTGGCTACACCTTC
TRBV27	many	TRBJ2-7	-	CASSPPRLFDEQYF	TGTGCCAGCAGTCCCCCGCGACTCTTTGACGAGCAGTACTTC
TRBV20-1	many	TRBJ2-7	-	CSAAKRGENEQYF	TGCAGTGCAGCCAAGAGGGGCGAAAACGAGCAGTACTTC
TRBV7-9	many	TRBJ2-1	TRBD2	CASSSTLAGGDSYNEQFF	TGTGCCAGCAGCTCGACACTAGCGGGAGGCGATTCCTACAATGAGCAGTTCTTC
TRBV15	medium-sized	TRBJ1-5	-	CATSRDIPLNQPQHF	TGTGCCACCAGCAGAGATATACCGCTTAATCAGCCCCAGCATTTT
TRBV5-1	many	TRBJ2-7	-	CASSLWPRGNSYEQYF	TGCGCCAGCAGCTTGTGGCCCCGTGGAAATTCCTACGAGCAGTACTTC
TRBV7-9	many	TRBJ2-6	-	CASSAQGPASSGANVLTF	TGTGCCAGCAGCGCCCAGGGTCCCGCATCCTCTGGGGCCAACGTCCTGACTTTC
TRBV6-5	many	TRBJ2-2	TRBD2	CASSPGLAGGSTGELFF	TGTGCCAGCAGCCCTGGACTAGCGGGAGGATCTACCGGGGAGCTGTTTTTT
TRBV7-6	many	TRBJ2-7	-	CASSFSSSEQYF	TGTGCCAGCAGCTTTTCTAGCTCCGAGCAGTACTTC
TRBV19	-	TRBJ2-2	-	CASMRPLRGTGELFF	TGTGCCAGTATGAGGCCACTTCGAGGCACCGGGGAGCTGTTTTTT
TRBV7-3	-	TRBJ1-1	-	CASSNGPGVTEAFF	TGTGCCAGCAGCAACGGTCCAGGGGTTACTGAAGCTTTCTTT
TRBV9	many	TRBJ2-1	TRBD1	CASSSASGTGNNEQFF	TGTGCCAGCAGCTCCGCCTCCGGGACAGGCAACAATGAGCAGTTCTTC
TRBV9	many	TRBJ1-1	TRBD1	CASSPGTVTEAFF	TGTGCCAGCAGCCCCGGGACAGTCACTGAAGCTTTCTTT
TRBV5-1	-	TRBJ2-2	-	CASSLESTGELFF	TGCGCCAGCAGCTTGGAGAGCACCGGGGAGCTGTTTTTT
TRBV7-2	large	TRBJ2-1	TRBD2	CASSYRAGDEQFF	TGTGCCAGCAGTTATCGAGCGGGAGATGAGCAGTTCTTC
TRBV18	many	TRBJ1-5	-	CASSPAGRAGHQPQHF	TGTGCCAGCTCACCTGCGGGCAGGGCAGGGCATCAGCCCCAGCATTTT
TRBV7-8	many	TRBJ2-1	-	CASSFAGVREQFF	TGTGCCAGCAGCTTCGCAGGGGTTCGTGAGCAGTTCTTC
TRBV29-1	many	TRBJ2-3	-	CSLRDSTQYF	TGCAGCCTGAGGGATTCAACGCAGTATTTT
TRBV5-1	many	TRBJ1-2	TRBD1	CASSDRTGFYGYTF	TGCGCCAGCAGCGATAGGACAGGCTTCTATGGCTACACCTTC
TRBV29-1	many	TRBJ1-1	TRBD1	CSVEGQGNTEAFF	TGCAGCGTTGAAGGACAGGGGAACACTGAAGCTTTCTTT
TRBV5-1	many	TRBJ2-7	TRBD1	CASSFEGTGYDEQYF	TGCGCCAGCAGCTTTGAAGGGACAGGGTACGACGAGCAGTACTTC
TRBV20-1	many	TRBJ2-3	TRBD1	CSADGQGRSPDTQYF	TGCAGTGCGGACGGACAGGGCCGGTCCCCAGATACGCAGTATTTT
TRBV7-8	many	TRBJ1-5	-	CASRDTLNQPQHF	TGTGCCAGCCGGGACACCCTAAATCAGCCCCAGCATTTT
TRBV14	once	TRBJ2-2	-	CASSRTLGERTGELFF	TGTGCCAGCAGCCGGACCTTAGGGGAAAGGACCGGGGAGCTGTTTTTT
TRBV10-1	many	TRBJ2-1	-	CASTNNHNEQFF	TGCGCCAGCACCAACAACCACAATGAGCAGTTCTTC
TRBV12-3/TRBV12-4	many	TRBJ1-4	-	CASSLGQINEKLFF	TGTGCCAGCAGCCTAGGACAGATTAATGAAAAACTGTTTTTT
TRBV12-3/TRBV12-4	many	TRBJ2-7	TRBD2	CASSGTSYYEQYF	TGTGCCAGCAGTGGGACTAGTTACTACGAGCAGTACTTC
TRBV6-5	many	TRBJ2-7	TRBD1	CASSYSGQGFDEQYF	TGTGCCAGCAGTTACTCGGGACAGGGTTTTGACGAGCAGTACTTC
TRBV20-1	many	TRBJ2-1	TRBD2	CSGSSGSYEQFF	TGCAGCGGGAGTAGCGGGAGCTATGAGCAGTTCTTC
TRBV5-1	many	TRBJ2-1	TRBD2	CASSAGTSNEQFF	TGCGCCAGCAGCGCCGGGACTAGCAATGAGCAGTTCTTC
TRBV20-1	many	TRBJ2-1	-	CSASLGGSEQFF	TGCAGTGCCTCCCTGGGGGGTAGTGAGCAGTTCTTC
TRBV20-1	many	TRBJ1-4	TRBD1	CSARGRGKEKLFF	TGCAGTGCCCGGGGCAGGGGGAAGGAAAAACTGTTTTTT
TRBV7-6	many	TRBJ2-7	TRBD2	CASSLSGGISEQYF	TGTGCCAGCAGCTTAAGCGGGGGCATCTCCGAGCAGTACTTC
TRBV3-1	-	TRBJ1-6	-	CASNQRDQSSPLHF	TGTGCCAGCAACCAAAGGGACCAGAGTTCACCCCTCCACTTT
TRBV2	medium-sized	TRBJ2-1	TRBD2	CAIPQTSVNNEQFF	TGTGCCATCCCTCAGACTAGCGTAAACAATGAGCAGTTCTTC
TRBV20-1	-	TRBJ2-2	TRBD2	CSARGGSPGELFF	TGCAGTGCCCGGGGGGGGTCCCCCGGGGAGCTGTTTTTT
TRBV10-3	many	TRBJ1-1	-	CAISARTMNTEAFF	TGTGCCATCAGCGCCCGGACAATGAACACTGAAGCTTTCTTT
TRBV28	many	TRBJ2-7	TRBD2	CASSFGRGEQYF	TGTGCCAGCAGTTTCGGGAGGGGCGAGCAGTACTTC
TRBV11-2	many	TRBJ2-3	-	CASSPHWTDTQYF	TGTGCCAGCAGCCCCCATTGGACAGATACGCAGTATTTT
TRBV29-1	many	TRBJ2-1	TRBD2	CTSLAGDYNEQFF	TGCACCTCACTCGCGGGAGACTACAATGAGCAGTTCTTC
TRBV27	many	TRBJ2-7	-	CASSQQGYEQYF	TGTGCCAGCAGTCAACAGGGATACGAGCAGTACTTC
TRBV14	few	TRBJ1-1	-	CASSQVRGRATEAFF	TGTGCCAGCAGCCAAGTGAGGGGTCGGGCCACTGAAGCTTTCTTT
TRBV28	many	TRBJ2-1	TRBD1	CASSPDRTYNEQFF	TGTGCCAGCAGTCCGGACAGGACCTACAATGAGCAGTTCTTC
TRBV20-1	medium-sized	TRBJ1-2	-	CSAPYGYTF	TGCAGTGCCCCCTATGGCTACACCTTC
TRBV5-1	many	TRBJ2-1	-	CASSRGRGDEQFF	TGCGCCAGCAGCAGAGGCAGGGGAGATGAGCAGTTCTTC
TRBV4-1	few	TRBJ2-1	TRBD2	CASSQDRTSGTYNEQFF	TGCGCCAGCAGCCAAGATCGGACTAGCGGGACCTACAATGAGCAGTTCTTC
TRBV5-1	-	TRBJ2-1	TRBD2	CASSLAVLAGDPFF	TGCGCCAGCAGCTTGGCGGTGCTAGCGGGAGATCCGTTCTTC
TRBV10-3	many	TRBJ1-6	-	CAISPQDYNSPLHF	TGTGCCATCAGCCCTCAGGACTATAATTCACCCCTCCACTTT